This TCR beta chain was observed in a study of blood T cell repertoires in COVID-19. Background on the study: Specimens from acute and convalescent COVID-19 originated in the United States, Italy and Spain.

The V and J ends lost 0 bases and 2 bases, in that order; junction bases with no gene match: 8. The CDR3 consists of 17 residues. Germline V lookup: CDR1 LNHNV, CDR2 YYDKDF (reference sequence). As originally analysed: It was from reference gene primer amplification that nucleated cell counts were estimated. Repertoires were generated with immunoSEQ multiplex PCR, while TCRdb's copy carries only in-frame clones and drops some. The DNA gave D and trimming, while V, J and clone size come from that table. This repertoire shows approximately 70,000 clones, under 90% found once; its top ten account for about 2.5%.

The source material was peripheral blood. The chain employs TRBV15 and TRBJ2-7, with 9 positions matching TRBD2. This TCR came from a human donor in a cohort sampled during active COVID-19. The CDR3 DNA reads as TGTGCCACCAGCAGAGATAATGTGGCTAGCGGGGCCTACGAGCAGTACTTC. Translating it yields CATSRDNVASGAYEQYF.